Below, 19 T cell receptor beta chains from the same sample are listed, as sequenced in a study of T cell changes during pregnancy in multiple sclerosis. Profiling relied on immunoSEQ multiplex PCR, and the TCRdb table lists in-frame clones only, not all of them. The sample shows approximately 100,000 clones, 90% to 95% of them seen only once. Sequencing was performed on peripheral blood, taken in the first trimester of pregnancy. The receptor set was obtained from a female donor with multiple sclerosis, enrolled in a pregnancy study.

The J gene is TRBJ1-2, the V gene TRBV19; TRBD1 matches 9 bases. CDR3 length: 15 amino acids. Germline CDR1 is LNHDA and CDR2 is SQIVND (reference sequence). Trimming at V came to 5 bases and at J to 7 bases, leaving 11 bases not matched to a gene. The chain's CDR3 is CASSPRRGQGFGYTF. In nucleotides, the CDR3 is TGTGCCAGTAGTCCCAGAAGGGGACAGGGTTTTGGCTACACCTTC. The full variable domain, its missing parts supplied by reference TRBV19 and TRBJ1-2, is DGGITQSPKYLFRKEGQNVTLSCEQNLNHDAMYWYRQDPGQGLRLIYYSQIVNDFQKGDIAEGYSVSREKKESFPLTVTSAQKNPTAFYLCASSPRRGQGFGYTFGSGTRLTVV.

V and J are TRBV10-3 and TRBJ1-2; the D gene is possibly TRBD1 (5 bases). This CDR3 region has 11 residues. The V end was cut by 2 bases, the J end by 8 bases, with 6 bases between. Germline CDR1 and CDR2: ENHRY and SYGVKD. In DNA form, the CDR3 reads TGTGCCATCAGTGAGGGGGCAGGCTACACCTTC. This gives the protein CAISEGAGYTF.

The chain couples TRBV7-9 to TRBJ1-2; D is uncertain. Germline loops: CDR1 SEHNR, CDR2 FQNEAQ (reference sequence). The CDR3 is made up of 15 amino acids. Trimming left V 4 bases short and J 7 bases short, with 19 bases between. CDR3: CASSSFRRLSSGYTF. As DNA, the CDR3 is TGTGCCAGCAGCTCGTTTAGGCGGCTTAGCTCTGGCTACACCTTC.

The rearrangement uses TRBV9 and TRBJ2-5; D is uncertain. This CDR3 contains 13 residues. CDR1 is SGDLS and CDR2 is YYNGEE in the germline V gene. Trimming shortened V by 3 bases and J by 1 base, and 7 bases separated the two germline ends. CDR3 residues: CASSANFQETQYF. The CDR3 region has the DNA TGTGCCAGCAGCGCAAACTTCCAAGAGACCCAGTACTTC.

This rearrangement joins TRBV29-1 to TRBJ2-1; 10 bases map to TRBD2. The CDR3 length is 15 residues. V lost 5 bases and J lost 8; bases outside the gene matches: 12. Per the germline V gene, CDR1 is SQVTM and CDR2 is ANQGSEA. The CDR3 nucleotides read TGCAGCGTTTCCTTGGTGGCTAGCGGGGGCCATGAGCAGTTCTTC. Encoded protein: CSVSLVASGGHEQFF.

The chain employs TRBV6-9 and TRBJ1-6; 11 nucleotides match TRBD1. The length of the CDR3 is 14 residues. The J segment lost 5 bases and the V segment lost 6 bases, leaving 0 bases of the junction unmatched. Germline V gene lookup returns CDR1 MNHGY and CDR2 SVAAGI. CDR3: CASRDRGHNSPLHF. CDR3 bases: TGTGCCAGCAGGGACAGGGGGCATAATTCACCCCTCCACTTT.

This chain joins TRBV5-1 and TRBJ2-3; a weak D match, TRBD2 (6 bases). Deletions cut 4 bases from V and 3 bases from J, with 18 bases between. The CDR3 covers 16 residues. Germline CDR1 and CDR2: SGHRS and YFSETQ. The CDR3 sequence is CASSPQLAGDTDTQYF. The CDR3 bases are TGCGCCAGCAGCCCCCAACTAGCAGGAGATACAGATACGCAGTATTTT.

The rearrangement joins TRBV4-1 to TRBJ1-2; D might be TRBD1 (5 bases). Germline loops: CDR1 MGHRA, CDR2 YSYEKL. CDR3 length: 15 residues. Trimming removed 1 base at V and 7 bases at J, with 16 bases between. The chain's CDR3 is CASSQAPPDTFGYTF. Here the CDR3 DNA reads TGCGCCAGCAGCCAAGCCCCCCCGGACACCTTTGGCTACACCTTC.

The chain has TRBV15 and TRBJ1-2; possibly TRBD1 for D (6 bases). V shed 0 bases and J shed 8 bases, with 13 bases lying between them. The CDR3 consists of 14 residues. Germline V gene lookup returns CDR1 LNHNV and CDR2 YYDKDF (reference sequence). CDR3 in DNA: TGTGCCACCAGCAGAGATCTGGCAGGGGACGGCTACACCTTC. This sequence encodes CATSRDLAGDGYTF.

The chain carries TRBV27 and TRBJ1-6; D call uncertain. The CDR3 is 14 residues long. V shed 3 bases and J shed 5 bases, with 8 bases lying between them. Germline V CDR1 and CDR2: MNHEY, SMNVEV (reference sequence). CDR3 coding DNA: TGTGCCAGCAGTTTTCCCTCTGATAATTCACCCCTCCACTTT. This sequence encodes CASSFPSDNSPLHF.

This chain uses TRBV10-1 with TRBJ2-3; TRBD2 matches at 10 bases. The germline CDR1 and CDR2 sequences are WNHNN and SYGVQD (reference sequence). This CDR3 contains 16 residues. Losses at the gene ends were 4 bases for V and 6 bases for J; bases not matched to a gene: 10. DNA for the CDR3: TGCGCCAGCAGTGTTGAGCGGGGGGGACTGAGGGATACGCAGTATTTT. Protein product: CASSVERGGLRDTQYF.

This chain connects TRBV27 to TRBJ2-1, with TRBD2 identical over 11 bases. The length of the CDR3 is 15 residues. V lost 6 bases and J lost 8; bases outside the gene matches: 9. Germline assignment: CDR1 MNHEY and CDR2 SMNVEV (reference sequence). The CDR3 here is CASSGASGGLDEQFF. CDR3 in DNA: TGTGCCAGCAGCGGGGCTAGCGGGGGGCTAGATGAGCAGTTCTTC.

The V call is TRBV11-2, the J call TRBJ2-1; 10 bases fit TRBD1. CDR1 and CDR2 (germline): SGHAT, FQNNGV. With V trimmed by 1 base and J by 11 bases, 8 bases remained unmatched. CDR3 length equals 15 residues. The CDR3 spells CASSLGQGAGLKQFF. The DNA for the CDR3 is TGTGCCAGCAGCTTAGGACAGGGGGCGGGATTGAAGCAGTTCTTC.

The J gene is TRBJ2-7, the V gene TRBV6-4; a possible D gene is TRBD1 (5 bases). V gave up 0 bases and J gave up 9 bases, with 21 bases separating them. The CDR3 length is 16 residues. Germline lookup yields CDR1 MRHNA and CDR2 SNTAGT. The CDR3 sequence is CASSDSGARVGLVQYF. The CDR3 DNA is TGTGCCAGCAGTGACTCAGGGGCTCGCGTAGGGTTGGTGCAGTACTTC.

The J gene is TRBJ2-4, the V gene TRBV19, with D perhaps TRBD1 (6 bases). Germline V gene data show CDR1 as LNHDA and CDR2 as SQIVND (reference sequence). V shed 6 bases and J shed 7 bases, with 13 bases lying between them. This CDR3 comprises 13 residues. CDR3 amino acids: CASSPDRYNIQYF. The CDR3 DNA follows: TGTGCCAGTAGCCCCGACAGGTACAACATTCAGTACTTC.

The chain combines TRBV7-9 with TRBJ2-6; D not resolved. V was trimmed by 5 bases and J by 0 bases, leaving 17 bases between them. This CDR3 comprises 18 residues. The germline V gene encodes CDR1 SEHNR and CDR2 FQNEAQ (reference sequence). CDR3 DNA sequence: TGTGCCAGCAGCCCCCCCGGAGACCCTCGCTCTGGGGCCAACGTCCTGACTTTC. This gives the protein CASSPPGDPRSGANVLTF.

The chain uses TRBV6-5 and TRBJ2-2; D remains unclear. Looked up from germline, CDR1 is MNHEY and CDR2 is SVGAGI. The CDR3 length is 13 residues. V lost 7 bases and J lost 0, with 6 bases in between. The CDR3 loop is CASTQANTGELFF. CDR3 nucleotides: TGTGCCAGCACACAAGCGAACACCGGGGAGCTGTTTTTT.

CDR3 sequence reads: CASSLWAEVWAATNEKLFF. In DNA form, the CDR3 reads TGTGCCAGCAGCTTATGGGCAGAAGTCTGGGCAGCAACTAATGAAAAACTGTTTTTT. V gene TRBV7-2 combines with J gene TRBJ1-4; D gene unclear. CDR1 is SGHTA and CDR2 is FQGNSA in the germline V gene. V lost 2 bases and J lost 0, with 19 bases in between. The CDR3 has 19 residues.

This clone was observed a handful of times. V and J are TRBV5-4 and TRBJ1-2; a weak D match, TRBD1 (5 bases). V lost 4 bases, J lost 8 bases, and 15 bases lay in between. The CDR3 spans 13 residues. Germline lookup yields CDR1 SGHNT and CDR2 YYREEE (reference sequence). The CDR3 spells CASSPGRGWGYTF. The CDR3 DNA reads TGTGCCAGCAGCCCCGGGAGGGGTTGGGGCTACACCTTC.